This T cell receptor (beta chain) emerged from a study of shared clonotypes between healthy human individuals. V shed 5 bases and J shed 6 bases, with 9 bases lying between them. The length of the CDR3 is 11 residues. Germline-derived CDR1 and CDR2 are SGHRS and YFSETQ. Clones were sequenced by immunoSEQ multiplex PCR, and TCRdb holds only the in-frame ones, with some missing. Counted here are some 2,000,000 clones, around 95% occurring once; the ten biggest clones make up roughly 0.13%. This chain connects TRBV5-1 to TRBJ2-7, with D maybe TRBD2 (5 bases). Sequencing was performed on naive CD4+ T cells sorted from blood. The subset: CD45RA+ positively selected. This clonotype was sampled from a young man in good health. CDR3 loop: CASRVGVEQYF. The CDR3 DNA is TGCGCCAGCAGGGTCGGGGTCGAGCAGTACTTC. Using reference TRBV5-1 and TRBJ2-7 for the parts outside the CDR3, the full variable domain is KAGVTQTPRYLIKTRGQQVTLSCSPISGHRSVSWYQQTPGQGLQFLFEYFSETQRNKGNFPGRFSGRQFSNSRSEMNVSTLELGDSALYLCASRVGVEQYFGPGTRLTVT.